These 22 T cell receptor beta chains originate from one sample sequenced in a study of beta chain features in type 1 diabetes. TCRB transcripts that were expressed got sequenced, as all of the isolated RNA had been reverse transcribed. Only in-frame clones appear in the TCRdb table, and some are missing; sequencing was by immunoSEQ multiplex PCR. The sample lists fewer than 250,000 clones, roughly 9.6% occurring once. The sample consisted of naive CD4+ T cells from blood. The source of these receptors is a woman aged 18-29 years in good health.

The sample holds a few counts of this clone. V is TRBV19 and J is TRBJ2-7; D may be TRBD1 (5 bases). This CDR3 is built from 16 residues. Germline assignment: CDR1 LNHDA and CDR2 SQIVND (reference sequence). Trimming removed 2 bases from V and 0 bases from J, with 14 bases in between. In nucleotides, the CDR3 is TGTGCCAGTAGTATATCAGCACAGGCGTCCTCCTACGAGCAGTACTTC. Amino acid sequence: CASSISAQASSYEQYF.

The CDR3 protein is CASSVSAGLEQFF. CDR3 DNA: TGTGCCAGCAGTGTATCAGCGGGGCTAGAGCAGTTCTTC. The rearrangement uses TRBV6-4 and TRBJ2-1; TRBD2 agrees at 7 bases. CDR3 length: 13 residues. CDR1 and CDR2 (germline): MRHNA, SNTAGT. The V segment lost 4 bases and the J segment 10 bases; nucleotides outside the gene matches: 7.

In this sample, this clone turned up a few times. The V call is TRBV19, the J call TRBJ2-5, with TRBD2 as a possible D gene (5 bases). The V and J ends lost 4 bases and 5 bases respectively, with 14 bases between them. The CDR3 is 14 residues long. Germline loops: CDR1 LNHDA, CDR2 SQIVND (reference sequence). The CDR3 region is CASSNPLGSETQYF. The CDR3 DNA is TGTGCCAGTAGTAACCCTCTGGGGAGCGAGACCCAGTACTTC.

This chain joins TRBV11-2 and TRBJ1-1; the D is unclear. Between the trimmed V and J ends, which lost 2 bases and 0 bases, there was a span of 10 bases. Looked up from germline, CDR1 is SGHAT and CDR2 is FQNNGV. CDR3 length equals 15 residues. The CDR3 bases are TGTGCCAGCAGCTTACTCGAGGGCATGAACACTGAAGCTTTCTTT. This sequence encodes CASSLLEGMNTEAFF.

This clone was detected only a few times. As DNA, the CDR3 is TGTGCCAGCAGGGCCTTACTGGGACAGGGGGCTGATGGCTACACCTTC. It encodes CASRALLGQGADGYTF. The chain has TRBV25-1 and TRBJ1-2, with 12 bases matching TRBD1. The CDR3 spans 16 residues. After removal of 6 bases from V and 6 bases from J, the junction contained 11 bases not matched to a gene. Germline V gene lookup returns CDR1 MGHDK and CDR2 SYGVNS.

The chain couples TRBV5-6 to TRBJ1-5; no clear D. Germline-derived CDR1 and CDR2 are SGHDT and YYEEEE. V was cut by 6 bases and J by 2 bases, with 15 bases left in between. This CDR3 region has 15 residues. CDR3 nucleotide sequence: TGTGCCAGCACCCTTGGGCCCCGCGGCAATCAGCCCCAGCATTTT. Encoded protein: CASTLGPRGNQPQHF. The full variable domain, its missing parts supplied by reference TRBV5-6 and TRBJ1-5, is DAGVTQSPTHLIKTRGQQVTLRCSPKSGHDTVSWYQQALGQGPQFIFQYYEEEERQRGNFPDRFSGHQFPNYSSELNVNALLLGDSALYLCASTLGPRGNQPQHFGDGTRLSIL.

The gene calls are TRBV12-5 and TRBJ1-1; no clear D. V was clipped by 2 bases and J by 8 bases, with 9 bases between them. The CDR3 extends over 12 amino acids. CDR1 and CDR2 (germline): LGHNT, FRNRAP. The CDR3 coding sequence is TGTGCTAGTGGTTTGTCCCCGGAGGAAGCTTTCTTT. It is translated as CASGLSPEEAFF.

This clone was seen more than once but under ten times. The V gene is TRBV11-2, the J gene TRBJ1-3; 11 bases match TRBD1. Germline V gene data show CDR1 as SGHAT and CDR2 as FQNNGV. The CDR3 covers 15 residues. The junction had 3 bases not matched to a gene; V was cut back by 5 bases and J by 3 bases. The CDR3 DNA follows: TGTGCCAGCAGCCGGACAGGGGGCGATGGAAACACCATATATTTT. Protein: CASSRTGGDGNTIYF.

The table lists this clone with a few counts. CDR3 coding DNA: TGCAGCGCCGGGTCTGGCGCCCTGGATCAGCCCCAGCATTTT. This translates into CSAGSGALDQPQHF. V usage is TRBV29-1 and J usage is TRBJ1-5, with D hard to call. Germline V CDR1 and CDR2: SQVTM, ANQGSEA. The CDR3 totals 14 residues. V shed 7 bases and J shed 5 bases, with 18 bases lying between them.

This chain joins TRBV2 and TRBJ2-6; 8 bases match TRBD1. This CDR3 spans 15 amino acids. With 6 bases clipped from V and 4 bases from J, the junction kept 5 bases outside the gene matches. The germline gives CDR1 SNHLY, CDR2 FYNNEI. Written as DNA, the CDR3 is TGTGCCAGCAGCCCGGACAGGGCCGGGGCCAACGTCCTGACTTTC. It translates to CASSPDRAGANVLTF.

The V call is TRBV5-6, the J call TRBJ2-3; the match to TRBD2 covers 9 bases. J was trimmed by 7 bases and V by 2 bases; bases with no gene match: 5. The germline CDR1 and CDR2 sequences are SGHDT and YYEEEE. This CDR3 has 14 amino acids. CDR3 residues: CASSFGREGHTQYF. DNA of the CDR3: TGTGCCAGCAGCTTTGGGCGGGAGGGCCATACGCAGTATTTT. The entire variable domain, with the rest obtained from reference TRBV5-6 and TRBJ2-3, is as follows: DAGVTQSPTHLIKTRGQQVTLRCSPKSGHDTVSWYQQALGQGPQFIFQYYEEEERQRGNFPDRFSGHQFPNYSSELNVNALLLGDSALYLCASSFGREGHTQYFGPGTRLTVL.

In regard to this clone: A read error may produce the germline difference seen at one junction end. The chain links TRBV4-1 to TRBJ2-5; the match to TRBD1 covers 8 bases. This CDR3 has 15 residues. Germline V gives CDR1 MGHRA, CDR2 YSYEKL. CDR3 DNA sequence: TGTGCCAGCAGCCAAGAGGCAGGGGGCTGGGAGACCCAGTACTTC. Amino acids: CASSQEAGGWETQYF.

This clone was detected only a few times. The V gene is TRBV30, the J gene TRBJ1-1; perhaps TRBD1 as D (5 bases). The CDR3 sequence is 17 residues long. The germline V gene encodes CDR1 GTSNPN and CDR2 SVGIG (reference sequence). Trimming removed 2 bases from V and 1 base from J, with 20 bases in between. CDR3: CAWSPPLAGFENTEAFF. CDR3 nucleotide sequence: TGTGCCTGGAGTCCCCCCCTGGCAGGGTTTGAGAACACTGAAGCTTTCTTT.

This clone occurred a few times. The gene calls are TRBV7-7 and TRBJ2-3, with D perhaps TRBD1 or TRBD2 (6 bases each). The germline V gene has CDR1 SSHAT and CDR2 FNYEAQ (reference sequence). The CDR3 consists of 13 residues. In DNA, the CDR3 is TGTGCTAGCGGACCTACAGGGAGAGATACGCAGTATTTT. Residues: CASGPTGRDTQYF.

This clone was observed a few times. The V call is TRBV11-2, the J call TRBJ2-1, with D possibly being TRBD1 (6 bases). The CDR3 spans 12 residues. With 4 bases removed from V and 8 bases from J, the gap between germline ends came to 9 bases. CDR1 and CDR2 (germline): SGHAT, FQNNGV. In nucleotides, the CDR3 is TGTGCCAGCAGCTCACAGGGTTATGAGCAGTTCTTC. Its protein product is CASSSQGYEQFF.

This clone was observed a handful of times. The chain is built from TRBV19 and TRBJ2-5; 8 nucleotides match TRBD2. Germline CDR1 and CDR2: LNHDA and SQIVND (reference sequence). The ends lost 3 bases at V and 3 bases at J; junction bases unmatched: 3. The CDR3 is 14 amino acids. The CDR3 sequence is CASSMGGGKETQYF. CDR3 DNA sequence: TGTGCCAGTAGTATGGGCGGGGGGAAAGAGACCCAGTACTTC. The whole variable domain, filled in from reference TRBV19 and TRBJ2-5, reads DGGITQSPKYLFRKEGQNVTLSCEQNLNHDAMYWYRQDPGQGLRLIYYSQIVNDFQKGDIAEGYSVSREKKESFPLTVTSAQKNPTAFYLCASSMGGGKETQYFGPGTRLLVL.

This chain connects TRBV7-9 to TRBJ2-6; 8 bases match TRBD1. This CDR3 has 19 residues. With 5 bases clipped from V and 2 bases from J, the junction kept 14 bases outside the gene matches. CDR1 SEHNR and CDR2 FQNEAQ come from the germline V gene (reference sequence). Written as DNA, the CDR3 is TGTGCCAGCAGCCCCACGCGACCCCGGGACAGGACTGGGGCCAACGTCCTGACTTTC. As protein: CASSPTRPRDRTGANVLTF.

This clone has more than one count but fewer than ten. The chain employs TRBV6-4 and TRBJ1-2; TRBD1 agrees at 10 bases. Per the germline V gene, CDR1 is MRHNA and CDR2 is SNTAGT. The junction had 9 bases not matched to a gene; V was cut back by 4 bases and J by 4 bases. This CDR3 region has 16 residues. In DNA form, the CDR3 reads TGTGCCAGCAGTGTCCGGGACAGGGGAATTTTCTATGGCTACACCTTC. This codes for CASSVRDRGIFYGYTF.

Only a few counts were recorded for this clone. This rearrangement joins TRBV2 to TRBJ1-5; D uncertain. The V gene's germline CDR1 is SNHLY and CDR2 FYNNEI. V was clipped by 4 bases and J by 4 bases, with 8 bases between them. This CDR3 is 13 amino acids long. CDR3 in amino acids: CASSGRGNQPQHF. The CDR3 DNA reads as TGTGCCAGCAGTGGGCGGGGTAATCAGCCCCAGCATTTT.

This clone was seen a few times. The CDR3 sequence is CASTSSRGHYNEQFF. In DNA form, the CDR3 reads TGTGCCAGCACCTCGTCTAGGGGACACTACAATGAGCAGTTCTTC. The chain uses TRBV7-8 and TRBJ2-1; TRBD1 is a possible D gene (6 bases). With 7 bases removed from V and 3 bases from J, the gap between germline ends came to 16 bases. The germline gives CDR1 SGHVS, CDR2 FQNEAQ. This CDR3 is built from 15 residues. The variable domain in full, with the rest retrieved from reference TRBV7-8 and TRBJ2-1, is GAGVSQSPRYKVAKRGQDVALRCDPISGHVSLFWYQQALGQGPEFLTYFQNEAQLDKSGLPSDRFFAERPEGSVSTLKIQRTQQEDSAVYLCASTSSRGHYNEQFFGPGTRLTVL.

The rearrangement links TRBV27 to TRBJ1-4; D remains unclear. The CDR3 consists of 18 residues. Trimming took off 6 bases at V and 8 bases at J, with 28 bases between the two ends. In germline, CDR1 is MNHEY, CDR2 SMNVEV (reference sequence). The CDR3 sequence: CASSLRPEGAGHQEKLFF. The CDR3 DNA sequence: TGTGCCAGCAGCCTAAGGCCTGAGGGCGCGGGTCATCAGGAAAAACTGTTTTTT.

This rearrangement joins TRBV27 to TRBJ1-2; no reliable D call. V lost 2 bases and J lost 4, with 14 bases in between. Looked up from germline, CDR1 is MNHEY and CDR2 is SMNVEV (reference sequence). The CDR3 extends over 15 amino acids. The CDR3 protein is CASSLRGRPGYGYTF. The CDR3 nucleotides read TGTGCCAGCAGTTTACGAGGGAGGCCAGGCTATGGCTACACCTTC.